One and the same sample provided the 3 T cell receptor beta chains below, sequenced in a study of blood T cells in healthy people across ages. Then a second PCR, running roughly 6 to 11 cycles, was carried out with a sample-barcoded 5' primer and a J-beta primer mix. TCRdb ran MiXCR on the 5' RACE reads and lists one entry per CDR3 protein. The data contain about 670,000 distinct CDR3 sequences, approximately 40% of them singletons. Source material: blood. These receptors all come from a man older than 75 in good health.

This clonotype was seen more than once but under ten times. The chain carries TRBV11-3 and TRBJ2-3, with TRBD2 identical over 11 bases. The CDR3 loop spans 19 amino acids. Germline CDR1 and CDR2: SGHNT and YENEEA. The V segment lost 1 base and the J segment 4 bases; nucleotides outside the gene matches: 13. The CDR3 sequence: CASSLGSGRAGLSPDTQYF. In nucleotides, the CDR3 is TGTGCCAGCAGCTTAGGTAGCGGGAGGGCCGGATTAAGCCCAGATACGCAGTATTTT.

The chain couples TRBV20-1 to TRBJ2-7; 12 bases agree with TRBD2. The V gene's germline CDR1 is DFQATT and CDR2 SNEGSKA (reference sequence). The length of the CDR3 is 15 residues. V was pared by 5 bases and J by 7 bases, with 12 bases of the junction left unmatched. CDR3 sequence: CSASSRTSGVEEQYF. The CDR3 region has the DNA TGCAGTGCTTCCTCGCGGACTAGCGGGGTGGAGGAGCAGTACTTC.

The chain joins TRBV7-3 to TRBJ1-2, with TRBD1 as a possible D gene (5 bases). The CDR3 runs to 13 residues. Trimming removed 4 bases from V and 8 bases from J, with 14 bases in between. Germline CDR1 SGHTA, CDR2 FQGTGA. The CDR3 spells CASSSPGAEGYTF. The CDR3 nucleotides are TGTGCCAGCAGCTCCCCCGGGGCGGAAGGCTACACCTTC.